Below are 17 T cell receptor beta chains sequenced from a single sample in a study of early T cells in non-severe SARS-CoV-2 infection. TCRdb re-analysed the 5' RACE reads in MiXCR, keeping a single row per CDR3 protein. The profile shows more than 45,000 distinct CDR3 sequences, roughly an eighth of them singletons. Sequencing was performed on whole blood. The receptors originated from an adult who was a healthcare worker with PCR-confirmed SARS-CoV-2 infection or an uninfected control (not recorded which).

This chain connects TRBV29-1 to TRBJ2-4; 10 bases agree with TRBD1. Germline V CDR1 and CDR2: SQVTM, ANQGSEA. The CDR3 covers 16 residues. Trimming took 4 bases from V and 2 from J; bases not matched to a gene: 8. CDR3 coding DNA: TGCAGCGTTGCCGGGACAGGGGTTATGTCCAAAAACATTCAGTACTTC. Protein sequence: CSVAGTGVMSKNIQYF.

This clonotype came up many times. The genes are TRBV21-1 and TRBJ1-5; the listed D gene, TRBD1, was not tested against the DNA. TRBV21-1 is designated a pseudogene. There are 14 residues in the CDR3. The CDR3 coding sequence is TGTGCCAGCAGGACCAGGGGGGGCAATCAGCCCCAGCATTTT. It yields the protein CASRTRGGNQPQHF.

The rearrangement uses TRBV3-1 and TRBJ2-1, with 10 bases matching TRBD1. This CDR3 is 16 amino acids long. With V trimmed by 5 bases and J by 6 bases, 10 bases remained unmatched. CDR1 and CDR2 from the germline V gene are LGHDT and YNNKEL (reference sequence). Written as DNA, the CDR3 is TGTGCCAGCAGCAATTCTGGGACAGGGGTGTTCAATGAGCAGTTCTTC. It specifies CASSNSGTGVFNEQFF.

This clonotype came up many times. The V gene is TRBV19, the J gene TRBJ2-2; TRBD2 agrees at 9 bases. In germline, CDR1 is LNHDA, CDR2 SQIVND (reference sequence). The length of the CDR3 is 16 residues. Trimming cost V 2 bases and J 1 base; bases outside gene matches: 2. In nucleotides, the CDR3 is TGTGCCAGTAGTATAAAGACTAGCGGGAACACCGGGGAGCTGTTTTTT. As protein: CASSIKTSGNTGELFF.

This clonotype was recorded a few times. The chain uses TRBV10-2 and TRBJ2-5; maybe TRBD2 (5 bases). In germline, CDR1 is WSHSY, CDR2 SAAADI. Trimming cost V 4 bases and J 5 bases, with 17 bases left between them. The CDR3 length is 15 residues. CDR3: CASSVTGEPEETQYF. CDR3 DNA sequence: TGCGCCAGCAGTGTAACCGGGGAGCCGGAGGAGACCCAGTACTTC.

This clonotype showed up just a few times. The V and J genes are TRBV6-6 and TRBJ2-5, with no clear D. The V gene's germline CDR1 is MNHNY and CDR2 SVGAGI (reference sequence). The CDR3 totals 14 residues. Trimming removed 2 bases at V and 3 bases at J, with 10 bases between. The CDR3 here is CASSYPASEETQYF. In DNA, the CDR3 is TGTGCCAGCAGTTACCCCGCAAGTGAAGAGACCCAGTACTTC.

This clonotype was seen repeatedly, ten times or more. J is TRBJ1-5 and V is TRBV12-5, with a tentative D call TRBD1 (6 bases). V was shortened by 0 bases and J by 2 bases, with 14 bases between the two germline ends. Per germline, CDR1 LGHNT and CDR2 FRNRAP. The length of the CDR3 is 17 residues. The DNA of the CDR3 is TGTGCTAGTGGTTTGGTATTACAGGGTAGTGGCAATCAGCCCCAGCATTTT. This sequence encodes CASGLVLQGSGNQPQHF.

This clonotype has a count of ten or more. This chain uses TRBV6-1 with TRBJ2-7, with D perhaps TRBD2 (6 bases). The CDR3 is 14 residues long. Trimming stripped 4 bases from V and 3 bases from J, with 13 bases between. The V gene's germline CDR1 is MNHNS and CDR2 SASEGT. CDR3 sequence: CASSVERGGYEQYF. As DNA, the CDR3 is TGTGCCAGCAGTGTTGAAAGGGGAGGCTACGAGCAGTACTTC.

In its sample, this clonotype was seen a few times. This rearrangement joins TRBV10-3 to TRBJ2-7; D unresolved. V dropped 2 bases and J dropped 6 bases, with 5 bases sitting between them. The CDR3 covers 11 residues. The germline gives CDR1 ENHRY, CDR2 SYGVKD. In nucleotides, the CDR3 is TGTGCCATCAGTGAGGTAGGCGAGCAGTACTTC. Translating gives CAISEVGEQYF.

The CDR3 reads CSVPPGQGSLGYGYTF. CDR3 DNA sequence: TGCAGCGTTCCACCGGGACAGGGGTCGTTGGGCTATGGCTACACCTTC. The chain joins TRBV29-1 to TRBJ1-2; 10 nucleotides agree with TRBD1. Germline V lookup: CDR1 SQVTM, CDR2 ANQGSEA. The CDR3 is 16 residues long. The J segment lost 4 bases and the V segment lost 5 bases, leaving 13 bases of the junction unmatched.

V is TRBV9 and J is TRBJ1-1, with no clear D. Trimming left V 4 bases short and J 0 bases short, with 7 bases between. Per the germline V gene, CDR1 is SGDLS and CDR2 is YYNGEE. CDR3 length: 13 amino acids. The CDR3 reads CASSRTLNTEAFF. The CDR3 DNA is TGTGCCAGCAGCCGCACGCTGAACACTGAAGCTTTCTTT.

This clonotype was observed at least ten times. The J gene is TRBJ2-3, the V gene TRBV27, with TRBD1 matching 9 bases. V was clipped by 5 bases and J by 4 bases; unmatched bases: 7. Germline CDR1 and CDR2: MNHEY and SMNVEV (reference sequence). The CDR3 contains 15 residues. The CDR3 nucleotides are TGTGCCAGCAGTCCGTGGACAGGGGAAGCAGATACGCAGTATTTT. Residues: CASSPWTGEADTQYF.

The chain links TRBV7-9 to TRBJ2-1; D unresolved. Trimming left V 4 bases short and J 3 bases short, with 19 bases between. The CDR3 runs to 17 residues. The germline V gene encodes CDR1 SEHNR and CDR2 FQNEAQ (reference sequence). In DNA form, the CDR3 reads TGTGCCAGCAGCTCCTACCGGGCGGACCGACACTACAATGAGCAGTTCTTC. Translation: CASSSYRADRHYNEQFF. Full variable domain (missing parts from reference TRBV7-9 and TRBJ2-1): DTGVSQNPRHKITKRGQNVTFRCDPISEHNRLYWYRQTLGQGPEFLTYFQNEAQLEKSRLLSDRFSAERPKGSFSTLEIQRTEQGDSAMYLCASSSYRADRHYNEQFFGPGTRLTVL.

The chain employs TRBV7-9 and TRBJ2-3, with 7 bases fitting TRBD1. The CDR3 totals 14 residues. V shed 4 bases and J 2 bases; nucleotides not matched to a gene: 3. CDR1 is SEHNR and CDR2 is FQNEAQ in the germline V gene (reference sequence). CDR3 coding DNA: TGTGCCAGCAGCTGGGGACAGTCCACAGATACGCAGTATTTT. This sequence encodes CASSWGQSTDTQYF.

This clonotype has ten or more counts. The chain joins TRBV9 to TRBJ2-2; 7 bases fit TRBD2. The V segment lost 0 bases and the J segment 2 bases; nucleotides outside the gene matches: 4. The CDR3 covers 16 residues. The germline V gene encodes CDR1 SGDLS and CDR2 YYNGEE. The CDR3 nucleotides read TGTGCCAGCAGCGTAGAGAGCGGGGTAAACACCGGGGAGCTGTTTTTT. Its translation is CASSVESGVNTGELFF.

This clonotype was counted many times. The V and J genes are TRBV10-3 and TRBJ1-1; TRBD1 aligns across 7 bases. After removal of 4 bases from V and 7 bases from J, the junction contained 0 bases not matched to a gene. This CDR3 spans 11 amino acids. The V gene's germline CDR1 is ENHRY and CDR2 SYGVKD. CDR3: CAISGTGEAFF. DNA of the CDR3: TGTGCCATCAGTGGGACAGGTGAAGCTTTCTTT.

This clonotype was recorded many times. This rearrangement joins TRBV14 to TRBJ2-7; unclear D gene. V was trimmed by 2 bases and J by 4 bases, leaving 12 bases between them. CDR1 SGHDN and CDR2 FVKESK come from the germline V gene. The CDR3 has 14 amino acids. DNA for the CDR3: TGTGCCAGCAGCCAATTGGACGTGCGATACGAGCAGTACTTC. This encodes CASSQLDVRYEQYF.